The 2 T cell receptor beta chains given below trace back to one sample, sequenced in a study of blood T cell repertoires in COVID-19. Generated by immunoSEQ multiplex PCR, the TCRdb table keeps only in-frame clones and is missing some. The sample has around 95,000 clones; 81% are singletons. The sample comprised peripheral blood. The source is a woman of 80 years or more with acute or convalescent COVID-19.

This chain connects TRBV28 to TRBJ1-1; D remains unclear. Germline CDR1 MDHEN, CDR2 SYDVKM. The CDR3 runs to 15 residues. The germline V and J ends were trimmed by 1 base and 7 bases, with 16 bases remaining between them. CDR3 bases: TGTGCCAGCAGTTTATTAAGTGCAGGCCCCGGTGAAGCTTTCTTT. Residues: CASSLLSAGPGEAFF. The full variable domain, with the rest looked up from reference TRBV28 and TRBJ1-1, is DVKVTQSSRYLVKRTGEKVFLECVQDMDHENMFWYRQDPGLGLRLIYFSYDVKMKEKGDIPEGYSVSREKKERFSLILESASTNQTSMYLCASSLLSAGPGEAFFGQGTRLTVV.

CDR3 nucleotide sequence: TGTGCCAGCAGGATTCTGGGCCTCCCACTGTTTTTT. Its protein is CASRILGLPLFF. The chain recombines TRBV12-3 or TRBV12-4 with TRBJ1-4, with D unresolved. Trimming cost V 6 bases and J 13 bases, with 15 bases left between them. The CDR3 contains 12 residues.